This TCR beta chain stems from a study of shared clonotypes between healthy human individuals. Study overall: Each donor had three CD4 naive, three CD4 memory, two CD8 naive and one CD8 memory plate.

The assay was immunoSEQ multiplex PCR, and TCRdb's table has in-frame clones only and misses some. In the table there are a few hundred thousand clones, 97% of which are singletons. There were no recent acute infections or vaccinations among the donors, who were healthy HIV-negative adults. On this clone itself: Its specificity is unknown.

Overall study findings and caveats: Relative to clonotypes present in all four donors, those not shared had lower generation probabilities. Naive CD4 clonotype sharing across several donors was about 5%.

The CDR3 is made up of 19 amino acids. Germline V gives CDR1 MGHRA, CDR2 YSYEKL. The V end lost 1 base, the J end lost 1 base, and 22 bases lay between the germline ends. Sample: naive CD4+ T cells sorted from blood. Stated subset: CD45RA+ positively selected. The TCR sequence derives from a woman in her 30s in good health. V and J are TRBV4-1 and TRBJ2-5, with D tentatively TRBD1 or TRBD2 (6 bases each). This chain's CDR3 is CASSQVTMGGPGAQETQYF. CDR3 nucleotides: TGCGCCAGCAGCCAAGTTACTATGGGAGGACCAGGGGCCCAAGAGACCCAGTACTTC.